This TCR beta chain was sequenced in a study of blood T cell repertoires in COVID-19. Study in general: Sample material is recorded as cDNA or gDNA derived from T cells, B-cell-depleted T cells, or PBMCs.

Germline values: CDR1 MDHEN, CDR2 SYDVKM. Trimming pared 8 bases from V and 8 bases from J, leaving 18 bases between. The length of the CDR3 is 13 residues. Per the original methods: Amplifying reference gene primers gave estimates of nucleated cell counts. Some clones are missing from TCRdb's copy, which holds only in-frame ones; the method was immunoSEQ multiplex PCR. The D gene and trimming were derived from the DNA, and the V and J assignments and clone size from that table. The data hold hundreds of thousands of clones, with 70% to 90% observed a single time. This sequence joins TRBV28 and TRBJ1-2; possibly TRBD1 for D (5 bases). This sequence was found in a man aged 55 to 70 with acute or convalescent COVID-19. Sequenced sample: peripheral blood. The CDR3 coding sequence is TGTGCCAGCCTCCGGGGGGGAGTCGGCGGCTACACCTTC. The encoded protein is CASLRGGVGGYTF.